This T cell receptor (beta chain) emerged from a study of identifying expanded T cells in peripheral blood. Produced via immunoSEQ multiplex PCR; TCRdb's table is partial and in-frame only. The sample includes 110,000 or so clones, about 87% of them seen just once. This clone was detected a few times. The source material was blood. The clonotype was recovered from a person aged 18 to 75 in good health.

DNA of the CDR3: TGTGCCAGCAGTCCTAGGACTAGCGCGGACAATGAGCAGTTCTTC. Protein sequence: CASSPRTSADNEQFF. J is TRBJ2-1 and V is TRBV2; 9 nucleotides match TRBD2. Germline values: CDR1 SNHLY, CDR2 FYNNEI. CDR3 size: 15 residues. V shed 5 bases, J shed 5 bases, and the junction held 7 bases outside the gene matches.